This is a list of T cell receptor beta chains from one sample in a study of graft-versus-host responses after intestinal transplantation. These receptors have no identified antigens. Profiled with immunoSEQ multiplex PCR; TCRdb holds only in-frame clones, not every one. The table lists about 89,000 clones, 75% to 95% of them singletons. Sequencing used unstimulated CD4+ T cells sorted from spleen or lymph node cells, obtained before intestinal transplant. The receptors were gathered from a human donor who received an intestinal transplant. The CDR3 runs from the conserved cysteine through the conserved F or W. A D gene is named only where the DNA matches it firmly. Size is stated for part of the rows, as once, few or many counts, or as a class when the clone is expanded.

TRBJ1-4 | - | - | TRBV5-6 | CASSAGREGLNEKLFF | TGTGCCAGCAGCGCGGGACGGGAGGGCCTTAATGAAAAACTGTTTTTT
TRBJ1-2 | - | - | TRBV7-2 | CASSRPTGVRGYTF | TGTGCCAGCAGCCGACCGACAGGCGTGAGGGGCTACACCTTC
TRBJ1-1 | - | - | TRBV30 | CAWSVGYANTEAFF | TGTGCCTGGAGTGTCGGGTACGCGAACACTGAAGCTTTCTTT
TRBJ2-3 | TRBD2 | - | TRBV18 | CASSPRSGGGTDTQYF | TGTGCCAGCTCCCCTCGGAGCGGGGGAGGAACAGATACGCAGTATTTT
TRBJ2-3 | - | - | TRBV7-7 | CASSRAGYDTQYF | TGTGCCAGCAGCCGGGCAGGGTACGATACGCAGTATTTT
TRBJ2-7 | TRBD1 | - | TRBV10-3 | CAISEFHGQGWYEQYF | TGTGCCATCAGTGAGTTCCATGGACAGGGGTGGTACGAGCAGTACTTC
TRBJ1-3 | - | - | TRBV23-1 | CASSQSGRVSGNTIYF | TGCGCCAGCAGTCAATCCGGCAGGGTCTCTGGAAACACCATATATTTT
TRBJ2-6 | - | - | TRBV27 | CASSPTGLLDSGANVLTF | TGTGCCAGCAGTCCAACTGGGCTGTTAGACTCTGGGGCCAACGTCCTGACTTTC
TRBJ2-7 | - | - | TRBV18 | CASSPQVLASMPYEQYF | TGTGCCAGCTCACCACAAGTCCTCGCTAGCATGCCCTACGAGCAGTACTTC
TRBJ2-7 | - | - | TRBV4-1 | CASSQDDPWGTGSEQYF | TGCGCCAGCAGCCAAGATGACCCCTGGGGGACTGGGAGCGAGCAGTACTTC
TRBJ2-7 | - | - | TRBV7-2 | CASSLDRTEQYF | TGTGCCAGCAGCTTAGACAGGACCGAGCAGTACTTC
TRBJ1-1 | TRBD1 | once | TRBV7-9 | CASSDWTGGSEAFF | TGTGCCAGCAGCGATTGGACAGGGGGCAGTGAAGCTTTCTTT
TRBJ2-7 | TRBD1 | - | TRBV27 | CASSLRQGVLYEQYF | TGTGCCAGCAGTTTACGGCAGGGGGTGCTCTACGAGCAGTACTTC
TRBJ2-5 | TRBD2 | - | TRBV5-1 | CASSPPGGRQLGETQYF | TGCGCCAGCAGCCCCCCGGGGGGAAGGCAGCTAGGAGAGACCCAGTACTTC
TRBJ1-1 | TRBD1 | - | TRBV7-8 | CASSLRQGFRSTEAFF | TGTGCCAGCAGCTTACGACAGGGGTTTAGGAGTACTGAAGCTTTCTTT
TRBJ2-1 | TRBD1 | - | TRBV5-1 | CASRFGTGGNEQFF | TGCGCCAGCAGGTTCGGGACAGGGGGCAATGAGCAGTTCTTC
TRBJ2-2 | TRBD1 | - | TRBV30 | CAWRDRGWTGELFF | TGTGCCTGGAGGGACAGGGGGTGGACCGGGGAGCTGTTTTTT
TRBJ2-7 | TRBD1 | - | TRBV2 | CASSEGTGYGEQYF | TGTGCCAGCAGTGAAGGGACAGGGTACGGCGAGCAGTACTTC
TRBJ1-2 | TRBD1 | - | TRBV5-1 | CASREDRTYGYTF | TGCGCCAGCAGAGAGGACAGGACCTATGGCTACACCTTC
TRBJ1-1 | TRBD1 | - | TRBV5-1 | CASRRTGGTMNTEAFF | TGCGCCAGCAGGCGTACAGGGGGCACGATGAACACTGAAGCTTTCTTT
TRBJ1-5 | - | - | TRBV7-9 | CASSSYSIQGGNQPQHF | TGTGCCAGCAGCTCCTACTCCATACAGGGAGGCAATCAGCCCCAGCATTTT
TRBJ2-5 | TRBD2 | once | TRBV5-1 | CASSRRTSGGGNQETQYF | TGCGCCAGCAGCCGAAGGACTAGCGGGGGGGGAAACCAAGAGACCCAGTACTTC
TRBJ1-2 | - | - | TRBV4-3 | CASSQGVGGGYTF | TGCGCCAGCAGCCAAGGTGTGGGGGGTGGCTACACCTTC
TRBJ2-1 | TRBD1 | - | TRBV6-5 | CASSRQGEYNEQFF | TGTGCCAGCAGTAGACAGGGGGAGTACAATGAGCAGTTCTTC
TRBJ1-5 | - | - | TRBV19 | CASSIDRGAQAYQPQHF | TGTGCCAGTAGTATAGATCGTGGGGCCCAAGCCTATCAGCCCCAGCATTTT
TRBJ2-1 | TRBD2 | - | TRBV30 | CAWGVLAGGAYEQFF | TGTGCCTGGGGTGTACTAGCGGGGGGAGCCTATGAGCAGTTCTTC
TRBJ2-1 | TRBD2 | once | TRBV4-1 | CASSPIAGGPYNEQFF | TGCGCCAGCAGTCCCATAGCGGGGGGCCCCTACAATGAGCAGTTCTTC
TRBJ2-1 | - | - | TRBV1 | CTSTPRLAGDNEQFF | TGCACCAGCACCCCCCGACTAGCGGGGGACAATGAGCAGTTCTTC
TRBJ1-1 | - | - | TRBV7-9 | CASSFGGSTEAFF | TGTGCCAGCAGCTTCGGTGGGAGCACTGAAGCTTTCTTT
TRBJ1-4 | TRBD1 | - | TRBV6-1 | CASSDDPTGWNEKLFF | TGTGCCAGCAGTGACGACCCGACAGGGTGGAATGAAAAACTGTTTTTT
TRBJ2-1 | TRBD2 | - | TRBV4-3 | CASSPRTSGYNEQFF | TGCGCCAGCAGCCCCCGTACTAGCGGCTACAATGAGCAGTTCTTC
TRBJ1-1 | - | - | TRBV6-6 | CASSSTPGAFF | TGTGCCAGCAGCTCGACCCCAGGAGCTTTCTTT
TRBJ2-7 | - | - | TRBV6-6 | CASTADYPEEAYEQYF | TGTGCCAGCACCGCTGATTACCCAGAAGAGGCCTACGAGCAGTACTTC
TRBJ1-2 | - | once | TRBV7-2 | CASSFQGSYGYTF | TGTGCCAGCAGCTTCCAGGGAAGTTATGGCTACACCTTC
TRBJ2-3 | - | - | TRBV7-9 | CASSDQAIDTQYF | TGTGCCAGCAGCGATCAGGCTATAGATACGCAGTATTTT
TRBJ2-1 | - | - | TRBV30 | CAWSRHTYNEQFF | TGTGCCTGGAGTAGACATACCTACAATGAGCAGTTCTTC
TRBJ1-5 | TRBD1 | - | TRBV18 | CASSPTGTGGLVQPQHF | TGTGCCAGCTCACCAACCGGGACAGGGGGCCTTGTTCAGCCCCAGCATTTT
TRBJ2-7 | TRBD1 | - | TRBV27 | CASSRDRGANEQYF | TGTGCCAGCAGTCGCGACAGGGGGGCAAACGAGCAGTACTTC
TRBJ2-3 | TRBD2 | - | TRBV27 | CASSAYSGGPPDTQYF | TGTGCCAGCAGTGCCTATAGCGGGGGGCCGCCGGATACGCAGTATTTT
TRBJ1-4 | - | - | TRBV6-1 | CASSDAREKLFF | TGTGCCAGCAGTGATGCCAGAGAAAAACTGTTTTTT
TRBJ2-4 | TRBD1 | - | TRBV27 | CASSADRVGIQYF | TGTGCCAGCAGTGCCGACAGGGTCGGCATTCAGTACTTC
TRBJ2-7 | - | once | TRBV29-1 | CSVGGGRSSYEQYF | TGCAGCGTGGGCGGGGGCCGAAGCTCCTACGAGCAGTACTTC
TRBJ2-7 | - | - | TRBV7-9 | CASSLQGSYYEQYF | TGTGCCAGCAGCCTACAGGGATCCTACTACGAGCAGTACTTC
TRBJ1-1 | TRBD1 | - | TRBV18 | CASSPTGQGNTEAFF | TGTGCCAGCTCACCGACCGGACAGGGGAACACTGAAGCTTTCTTT
TRBJ1-1 | - | - | TRBV19 | CASSMLATEAFF | TGTGCCAGTAGTATGCTAGCCACTGAAGCTTTCTTT
TRBJ1-6 | - | once | TRBV15 | CATSRGQAGVPLHF | TGTGCCACCAGCAGAGGTCAAGCCGGGGTACCCCTCCACTTT
TRBJ2-3 | TRBD2 | - | TRBV5-5 | CASSFRTSGSSTDTQYF | TGTGCCAGCAGCTTCCGGACTAGCGGGAGTAGCACAGATACGCAGTATTTT
TRBJ1-6 | - | - | TRBV25-1 | CASSEYISSYNSPLHF | TGTGCCAGCAGTGAATATATCAGCTCCTATAATTCACCCCTCCACTTT
TRBJ2-1 | - | - | TRBV7-9 | CASSLSQSMSQFF | TGTGCCAGCAGCTTATCACAGTCAATGAGCCAGTTCTTC
TRBJ2-2 | - | - | TRBV12-5 | CASGLPLGTANTGELFF | TGTGCTAGTGGTTTGCCACTCGGTACAGCTAACACCGGGGAGCTGTTTTTT
TRBJ1-2 | - | - | TRBV9 | CASSVLSVGGQEGYTF | TGTGCCAGCAGCGTACTTTCCGTGGGGGGGCAAGAAGGCTACACCTTC
TRBJ1-6 | TRBD1 | once | TRBV11-2 | CASSLLPGQGGYNSPLHF | TGTGCCAGCAGCTTACTCCCGGGACAGGGTGGGTATAATTCACCCCTCCACTTT
TRBJ2-7 | TRBD2 | - | TRBV6-5 | CVTVGGYEQYF | TGTGTCACGGTCGGGGGGTACGAGCAGTACTTC
TRBJ2-2 | - | - | TRBV7-2 | CASSLEGGGNTGELFF | TGTGCCAGCAGCTTAGAAGGCGGAGGGAACACCGGGGAGCTGTTTTTT
TRBJ2-1 | TRBD1 | - | TRBV6-5 | CASSLTGQGAHEQFF | TGTGCCAGCAGTTTAACGGGACAGGGGGCTCATGAGCAGTTCTTC
TRBJ2-7 | - | few | TRBV25-1 | CASSPPQAAYEQYF | TGTGCCAGCAGCCCGCCACAGGCGGCCTACGAGCAGTACTTC
TRBJ2-7 | TRBD1 | - | TRBV5-1 | CASSTVPGQGYEQYF | TGCGCCAGCAGCACTGTACCGGGACAGGGCTACGAGCAGTACTTC